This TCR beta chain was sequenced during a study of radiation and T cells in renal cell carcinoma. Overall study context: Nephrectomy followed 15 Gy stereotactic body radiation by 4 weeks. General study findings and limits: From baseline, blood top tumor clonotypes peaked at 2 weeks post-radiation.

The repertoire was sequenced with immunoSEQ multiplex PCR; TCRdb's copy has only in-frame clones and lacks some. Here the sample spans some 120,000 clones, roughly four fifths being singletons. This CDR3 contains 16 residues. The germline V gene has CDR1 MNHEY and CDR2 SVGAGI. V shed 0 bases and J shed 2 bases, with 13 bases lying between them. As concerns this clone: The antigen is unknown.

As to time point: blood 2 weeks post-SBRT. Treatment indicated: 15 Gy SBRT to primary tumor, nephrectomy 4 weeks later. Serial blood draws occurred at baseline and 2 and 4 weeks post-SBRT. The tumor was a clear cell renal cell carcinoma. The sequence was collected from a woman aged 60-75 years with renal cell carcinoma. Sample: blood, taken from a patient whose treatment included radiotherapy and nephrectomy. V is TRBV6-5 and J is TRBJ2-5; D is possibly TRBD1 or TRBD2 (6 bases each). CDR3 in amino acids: CASSYSRGGLQETQYF. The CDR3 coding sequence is TGTGCCAGCAGTTACTCGAGAGGGGGACTTCAAGAGACCCAGTACTTC.